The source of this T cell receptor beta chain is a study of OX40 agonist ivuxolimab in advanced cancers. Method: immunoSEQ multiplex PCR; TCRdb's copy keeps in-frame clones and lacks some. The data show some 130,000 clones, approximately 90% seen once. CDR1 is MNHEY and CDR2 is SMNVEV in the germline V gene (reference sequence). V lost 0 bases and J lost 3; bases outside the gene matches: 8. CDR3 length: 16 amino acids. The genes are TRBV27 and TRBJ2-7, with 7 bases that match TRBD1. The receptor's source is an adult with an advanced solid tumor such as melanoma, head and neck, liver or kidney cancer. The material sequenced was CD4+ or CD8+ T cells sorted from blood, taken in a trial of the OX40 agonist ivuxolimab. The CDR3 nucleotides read TGTGCCAGCAGTTTATCGGGGCAGGGGGTTAACTACGAGCAGTACTTC. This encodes CASSLSGQGVNYEQYF.